These T cell receptor beta chains were read from a single sample in a study of T-cell reconstitution after alpha-beta-depleted transplantation in children. Each CDR3 protein is one row after TCRdb ran MiXCR on the PCR reads. The sample includes a few hundred thousand distinct CDR3 sequences, roughly 15% of them seen just once. The sample here was PBMCs, mostly from graft donor cells, taken 360 days after TCRalphabeta/CD19-depleted stem cell transplant. These receptors were collected from a boy less than two years old who had a stem cell transplant for Wiskott-Aldrich syndrome, so the T cells may come from the graft donor. Each CDR3 is given with its conserved first and last residue. D genes are given only for firm matches. Size is omitted from some rows. Given values are once, few, many or a class for expanded clones.

>TRBV28|few|TRBJ2-3|TRBD1
TGTGCCAGCAGTCCAGGGGGCAAGCCGCAGTATTTT
CASSPGGKPQYF
>TRBV20-1|NA|TRBJ2-1|NA
TGCAGTGCTAGAGATCTGACGGGACGAAACAATGAGCAGTTCTTC
CSARDLTGRNNEQFF
>TRBV27|NA|TRBJ2-1|NA
TGTGCCAGCAGTTTGGCTAAAAACCCCTACAATGAGCAGTTCTTC
CASSLAKNPYNEQFF
>TRBV20-1|NA|TRBJ2-5|TRBD1
TGCAGTGCTTCCGGGACAGGGGAGACCCAGTACTTC
CSASGTGETQYF
>TRBV7-9|few|TRBJ2-1|NA
TGTGCCAGCAGCCTCCCCTCCATGTTC
CASSLPSMF
>TRBV7-9|NA|TRBJ2-2|NA
TGTGCCAGCAGCTTTAATTGGAACACCGGGGAGCTGTTTTTT
CASSFNWNTGELFF
>TRBV11-3|few|TRBJ2-4|NA
TGTGCCAGCAGCTTACGTCCAGCTCTAGCCAAAAACATTCAGTACTTC
CASSLRPALAKNIQYF
>TRBV5-1|NA|TRBJ2-2|NA
TGCGCCAGCAGCCCTTTAGGGCAGTCCACCGGGGAGCTGTTTTTT
CASSPLGQSTGELFF
>TRBV10-3|NA|TRBJ2-5|NA
TGTGCCATCAGTGAGACAGGACAAGAGACCCAGTACTTC
CAISETGQETQYF
>TRBV20-1|few|TRBJ2-2|NA
TGCAGTGCTCCCTACAGGGACACCGGGGAGCTGTTTTTT
CSAPYRDTGELFF
>TRBV5-1|few|TRBJ2-3|NA
TGCGCCAGCAGCTTGGGCCCGGTAGGGGATACGCAGTATTTT
CASSLGPVGDTQYF